Here is one TCR beta chain with its context. This receptor's antigen is unknown. Per-base qualities were not stored, and no clone one base away is much larger. Trimming removed 8 bases from V and 6 bases from J, leaving 16 bases between the germline ends. Spanning cysteine to phenylalanine, the CDR3 consists of 14 amino acids. The CDR3 DNA has 42 bases and is translated from base 1. The germline V gene yields SNHLY for CDR1 and FYNNEI for CDR2. Donors formed part of the validation cohort, which comprised over a hundred subjects and was distinct from the first cohort of roughly 600 subjects. The library was generated by the immunoSEQ multiplex PCR assay. The original pipeline was this. A statistical classification framework was built to diagnose cytomegalovirus status from the catalog of TCR beta chain sequences. TCRdb provides this immuneACCESS table in a form limited to in-frame rearrangements. Some clones are lacking; in checked studies, under half of them reflect an unresolved V gene, and why the rest are absent is not known. V, J and clone size derive from that table, while D and trimming were established from the DNA sequence. This sample lists over 120,000 clones; 94% were detected once. Less than 2% of the sample is taken by the ten largest.

This sample was included in a study of cytomegalovirus exposure and HLA in healthy donors (dated by TCRdb to the late 2010s). Regarding the study in general: According to a later analysis, one platform produced both the 120 validation repertoires and the 550 to 800 repertoires of the first cohort. The study aimed to test whether signatures of past pathogen exposure could be identified by cataloging public T cell receptors. In addition to the first cohort of 650 to 800 subjects, a separate validation cohort of 120 different subjects was used. High-throughput TCR immunosequencing, statistical association of individual TCRs with disease status, and machine learning were combined to predict cytomegalovirus infection status.

What the work shows at the level of the full study, not this receptor alone: A few of the identified cytomegalovirus-associated TCR beta chains were confirmed in vitro to be specific for cytomegalovirus antigens. In both the original and validation cohorts, the classifier was reported to diagnose cytomegalovirus status with high specificity and sensitivity. A later analysis found that TCRs clustered in the first cohort also tended to co-occur in the 110 or so validation repertoires, with approximately 95% of cluster scores above 0. Most TCR sequences were observed very rarely across donors, whereas some public TCRs were present in many individuals. The validation cohort had no HLA typing available for a later analysis, so co-occurrence within that cohort was assessed over all 110 or so repertoires. The authors suggested that the approach could potentially be generalized to other disease states and immunological phenotypes. A total of roughly 160 TCR beta chains were listed by the study as associated with cytomegalovirus.

Sequenced sample: PBMCs. The chain uses TRBV2 and TRBJ1-4; tentative D gene TRBD1, with 6 bases matching. The sequence derives from a man between 18 and 35 years old in good health and CMV-seropositive. The DNA reads TGTGCCAGCGGGTCGCGGACAGCTCATGAAAAACTGTTTTTT. Its translation reads: CASGSRTAHEKLFF. Full variable domain (CDR3 extended with the reference TRBV2 and TRBJ1-4 proteins): EPEVTQTPSHQVTQMGQEVILRCVPISNHLYFYWYRQILGQKVEFLVSFYNNEISEKSEIFDDQFSVERPDGSNFTLKIRSTKLEDSAMYFCASGSRTAHEKLFFGSGTQLSVL.